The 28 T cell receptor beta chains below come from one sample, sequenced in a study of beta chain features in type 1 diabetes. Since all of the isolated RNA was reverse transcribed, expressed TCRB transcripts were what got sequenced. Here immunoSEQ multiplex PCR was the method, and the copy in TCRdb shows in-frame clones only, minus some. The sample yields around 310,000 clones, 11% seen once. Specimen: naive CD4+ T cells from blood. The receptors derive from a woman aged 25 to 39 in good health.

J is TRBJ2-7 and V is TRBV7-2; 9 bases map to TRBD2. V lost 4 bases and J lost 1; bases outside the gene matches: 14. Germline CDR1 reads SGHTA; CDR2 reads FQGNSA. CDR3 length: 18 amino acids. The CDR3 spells CASSSSGRGRALSYEQYF. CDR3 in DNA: TGTGCCAGCAGCTCGTCTGGTCGCGGGAGGGCCTTATCCTACGAGCAGTACTTC.

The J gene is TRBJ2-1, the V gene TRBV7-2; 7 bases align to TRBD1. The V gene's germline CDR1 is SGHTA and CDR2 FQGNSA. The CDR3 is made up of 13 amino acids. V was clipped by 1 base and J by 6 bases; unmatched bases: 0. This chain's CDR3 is CASSLGTGNEQFF. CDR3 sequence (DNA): TGTGCCAGCAGCTTAGGGACAGGCAATGAGCAGTTCTTC.

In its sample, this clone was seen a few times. CDR3 amino acids: CASSETGGSAYEQYF. For the CDR3, the DNA is TGTGCCAGCAGTGAGACCGGCGGGAGCGCCTACGAGCAGTACTTC. The rearrangement links TRBV2 to TRBJ2-7; TRBD2 matches 7 bases. This CDR3 has 15 residues. Germline CDR1 and CDR2: SNHLY and FYNNEI. V gave up 3 bases and J gave up 2 bases; unmatched junction bases: 7.

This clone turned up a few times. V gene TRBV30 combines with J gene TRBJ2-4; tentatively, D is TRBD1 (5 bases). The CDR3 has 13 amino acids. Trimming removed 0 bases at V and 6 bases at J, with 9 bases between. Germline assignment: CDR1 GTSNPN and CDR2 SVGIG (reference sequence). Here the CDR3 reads CAWSVRQGNIQYF. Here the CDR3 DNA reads TGTGCCTGGAGTGTTAGGCAGGGAAACATTCAGTACTTC. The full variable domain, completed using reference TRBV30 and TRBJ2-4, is SQTIHQWPATLVQPVGSPLSLECTVEGTSNPNLYWYRQAAGRGLQLLFYSVGIGQISSEVPQNLSASRPQDRQFILSSKKLLLSDSGFYLCAWSVRQGNIQYFGAGTRLSVL.

The CDR3 here is CASSLPLVLSGANVLTF. CDR3 bases: TGTGCCAGCAGCCTACCGCTAGTCCTCTCTGGGGCCAACGTCCTGACTTTC. The rearrangement links TRBV28 to TRBJ2-6; the D is unclear. The V gene's germline CDR1 is MDHEN and CDR2 SYDVKM. V was clipped by 6 bases and J by 0 bases, with 15 bases between them. This CDR3 comprises 17 residues.

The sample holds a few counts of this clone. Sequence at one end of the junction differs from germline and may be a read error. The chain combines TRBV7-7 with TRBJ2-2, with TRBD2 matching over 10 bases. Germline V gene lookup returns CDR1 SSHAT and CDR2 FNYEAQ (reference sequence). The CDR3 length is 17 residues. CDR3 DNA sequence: TGTGCTAGCAGCGCTGCCGTAGCGGGAGGATACACCGGGGAGCTGTTTTTT. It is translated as CASSAAVAGGYTGELFF.

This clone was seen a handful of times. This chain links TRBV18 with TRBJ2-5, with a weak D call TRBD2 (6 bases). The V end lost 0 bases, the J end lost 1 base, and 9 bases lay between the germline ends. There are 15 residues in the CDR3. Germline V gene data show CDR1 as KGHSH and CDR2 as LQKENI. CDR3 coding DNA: TGTGCCAGCTCACCACCAGGGGACTCCCAAGAGACCCAGTACTTC. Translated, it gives CASSPPGDSQETQYF.

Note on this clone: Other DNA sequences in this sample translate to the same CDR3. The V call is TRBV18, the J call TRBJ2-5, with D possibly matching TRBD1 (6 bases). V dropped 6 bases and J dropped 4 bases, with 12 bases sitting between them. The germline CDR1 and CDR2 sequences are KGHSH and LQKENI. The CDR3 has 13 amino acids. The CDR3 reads CASSLGQGETQYF. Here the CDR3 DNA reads TGTGCCAGCTCCCTGGGACAAGGAGAGACCCAGTACTTC.

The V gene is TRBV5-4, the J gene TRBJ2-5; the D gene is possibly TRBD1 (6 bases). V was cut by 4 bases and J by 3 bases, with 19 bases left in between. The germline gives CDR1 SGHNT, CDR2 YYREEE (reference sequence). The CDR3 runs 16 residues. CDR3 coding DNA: TGTGCCAGCAGCCCCTCTCTTGGGGGCATAAAAGAGACCCAGTACTTC. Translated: CASSPSLGGIKETQYF. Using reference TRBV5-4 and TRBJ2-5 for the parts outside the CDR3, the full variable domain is ETGVTQSPTHLIKTRGQQVTLRCSSQSGHNTVSWYQQALGQGPQFIFQYYREEENGRGNFPPRFSGLQFPNYSSELNVNALELDDSALYLCASSPSLGGIKETQYFGPGTRLLVL.

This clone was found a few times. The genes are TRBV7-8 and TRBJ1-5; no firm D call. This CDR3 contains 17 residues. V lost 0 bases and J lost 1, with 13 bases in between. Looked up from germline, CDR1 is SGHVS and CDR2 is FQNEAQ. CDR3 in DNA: TGTGCCAGCAGCTTAGCGGGCAGCCACGTCAGCAATCAGCCCCAGCATTTT. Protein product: CASSLAGSHVSNQPQHF.

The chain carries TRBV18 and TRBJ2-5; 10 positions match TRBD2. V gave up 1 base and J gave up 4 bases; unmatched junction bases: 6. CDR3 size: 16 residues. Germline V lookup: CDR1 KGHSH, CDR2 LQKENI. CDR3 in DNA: TGTGCCAGCTCACCACTGGCTAGCGGGAGAGGAGAGACCCAGTACTTC. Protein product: CASSPLASGRGETQYF.

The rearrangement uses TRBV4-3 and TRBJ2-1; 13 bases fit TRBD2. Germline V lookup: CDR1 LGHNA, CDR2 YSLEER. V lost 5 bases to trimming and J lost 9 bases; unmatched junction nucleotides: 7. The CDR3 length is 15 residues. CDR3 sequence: CASSKGLAGVSEQFF. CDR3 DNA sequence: TGCGCCAGCAGCAAAGGACTAGCGGGAGTATCTGAGCAGTTCTTC.

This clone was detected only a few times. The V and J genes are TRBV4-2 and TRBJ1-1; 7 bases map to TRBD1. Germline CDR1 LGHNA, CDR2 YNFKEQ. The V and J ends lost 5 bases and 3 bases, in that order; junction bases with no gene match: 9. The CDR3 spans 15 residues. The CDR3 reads CASSVNRGGDTEAFF. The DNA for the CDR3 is TGTGCCAGCAGCGTAAACAGGGGAGGAGACACTGAAGCTTTCTTT.

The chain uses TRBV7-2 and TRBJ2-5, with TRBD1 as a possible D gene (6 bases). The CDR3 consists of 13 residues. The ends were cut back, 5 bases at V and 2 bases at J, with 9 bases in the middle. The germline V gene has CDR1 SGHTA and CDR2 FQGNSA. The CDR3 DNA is TGTGCCAGCAGCCAGGGACAACAAGAGACCCAGTACTTC. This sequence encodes CASSQGQQETQYF.

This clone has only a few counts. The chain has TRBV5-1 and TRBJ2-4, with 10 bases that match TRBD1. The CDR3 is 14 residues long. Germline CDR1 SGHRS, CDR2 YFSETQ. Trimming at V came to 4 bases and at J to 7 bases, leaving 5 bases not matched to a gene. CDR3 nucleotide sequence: TGCGCCAGCAGCCCTGGGACAGGGGAGAACATTCAGTACTTC. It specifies CASSPGTGENIQYF.

As DNA, the CDR3 is TGTGCCAGCAGTTCCACTAGCGGGAGCTACGAGCAGTACTTC. This gives the protein CASSSTSGSYEQYF. V is TRBV6-5 and J is TRBJ2-7, with 11 bases lining up with TRBD2. Germline lookup yields CDR1 MNHEY and CDR2 SVGAGI. The CDR3 sequence is 14 residues long. The trim removed 4 bases at V and 3 bases at J, leaving 2 bases unmatched.

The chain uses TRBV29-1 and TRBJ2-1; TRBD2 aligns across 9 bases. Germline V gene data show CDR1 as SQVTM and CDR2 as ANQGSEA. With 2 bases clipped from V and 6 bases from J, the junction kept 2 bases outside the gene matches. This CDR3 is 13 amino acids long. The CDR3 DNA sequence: TGCAGCGTTGAAAGCGGGAGGCGCAATGAGCAGTTCTTC. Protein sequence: CSVESGRRNEQFF.

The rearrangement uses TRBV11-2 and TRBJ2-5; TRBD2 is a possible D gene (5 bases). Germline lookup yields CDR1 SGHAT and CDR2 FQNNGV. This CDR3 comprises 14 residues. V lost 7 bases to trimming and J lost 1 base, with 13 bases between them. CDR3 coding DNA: TGTGCCAGCACGGGCGGGTCCCTCCAAGAGACCCAGTACTTC. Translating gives CASTGGSLQETQYF.

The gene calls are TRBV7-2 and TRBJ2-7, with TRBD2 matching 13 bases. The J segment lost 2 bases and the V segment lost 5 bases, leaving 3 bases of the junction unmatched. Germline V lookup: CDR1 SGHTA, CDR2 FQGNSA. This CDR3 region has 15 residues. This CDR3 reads CASSPGLAGAYEQYF. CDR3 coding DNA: TGTGCCAGCAGCCCAGGACTAGCGGGGGCCTACGAGCAGTACTTC.

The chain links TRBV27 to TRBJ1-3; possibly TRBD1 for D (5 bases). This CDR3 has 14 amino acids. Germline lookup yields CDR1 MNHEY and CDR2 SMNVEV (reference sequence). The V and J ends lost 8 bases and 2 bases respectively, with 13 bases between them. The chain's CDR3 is CASAAGGAGNTIYF. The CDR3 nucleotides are TGTGCCAGCGCCGCCGGGGGTGCTGGAAACACCATATATTTT.

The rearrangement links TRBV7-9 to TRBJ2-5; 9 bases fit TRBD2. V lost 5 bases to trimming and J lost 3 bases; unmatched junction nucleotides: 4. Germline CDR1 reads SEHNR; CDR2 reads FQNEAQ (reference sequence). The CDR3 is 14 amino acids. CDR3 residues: CASSNLAGEETQYF. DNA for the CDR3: TGTGCCAGCAGCAATTTAGCGGGAGAAGAGACCCAGTACTTC.

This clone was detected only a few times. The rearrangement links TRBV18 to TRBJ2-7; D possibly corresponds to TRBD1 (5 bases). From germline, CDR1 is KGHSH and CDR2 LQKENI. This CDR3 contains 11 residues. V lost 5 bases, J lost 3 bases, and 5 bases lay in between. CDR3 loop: CASSTGYEQYF. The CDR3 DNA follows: TGTGCCAGCTCAACAGGCTACGAGCAGTACTTC.

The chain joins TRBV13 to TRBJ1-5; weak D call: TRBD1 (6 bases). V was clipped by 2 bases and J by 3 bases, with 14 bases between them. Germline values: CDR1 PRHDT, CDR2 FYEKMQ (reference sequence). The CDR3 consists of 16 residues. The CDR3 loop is CASSLFGRGNNQPQHF. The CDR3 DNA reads TGTGCCAGCAGCTTATTCGGCAGGGGCAACAATCAGCCCCAGCATTTT.

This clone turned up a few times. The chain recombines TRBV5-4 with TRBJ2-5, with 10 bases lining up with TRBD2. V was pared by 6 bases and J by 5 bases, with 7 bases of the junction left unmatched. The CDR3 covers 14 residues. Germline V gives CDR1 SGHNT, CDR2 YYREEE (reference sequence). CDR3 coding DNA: TGTGCCAGCATGTTAGCGGGAGGAAGGGAGACCCAGTACTTC. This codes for CASMLAGGRETQYF.

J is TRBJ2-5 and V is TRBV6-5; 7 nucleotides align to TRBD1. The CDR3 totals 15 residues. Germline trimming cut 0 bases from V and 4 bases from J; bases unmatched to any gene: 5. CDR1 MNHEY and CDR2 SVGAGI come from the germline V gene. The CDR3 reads CASSYSGGAGETQYF. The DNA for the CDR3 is TGTGCCAGCAGTTACTCAGGGGGCGCCGGAGAGACCCAGTACTTC.

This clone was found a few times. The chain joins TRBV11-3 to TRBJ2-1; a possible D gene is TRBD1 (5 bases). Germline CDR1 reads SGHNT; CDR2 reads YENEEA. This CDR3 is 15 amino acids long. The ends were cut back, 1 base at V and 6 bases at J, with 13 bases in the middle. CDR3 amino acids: CASSLGGEVPNEQFF. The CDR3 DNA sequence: TGTGCCAGCAGCTTAGGGGGCGAGGTCCCCAATGAGCAGTTCTTC.

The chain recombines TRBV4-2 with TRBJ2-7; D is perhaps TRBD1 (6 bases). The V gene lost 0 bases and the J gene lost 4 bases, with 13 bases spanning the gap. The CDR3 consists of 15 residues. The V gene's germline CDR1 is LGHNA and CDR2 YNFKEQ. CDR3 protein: CASSQERMGTYEQYF. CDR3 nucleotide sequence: TGTGCCAGCAGCCAAGAGAGGATGGGGACATACGAGCAGTACTTC.

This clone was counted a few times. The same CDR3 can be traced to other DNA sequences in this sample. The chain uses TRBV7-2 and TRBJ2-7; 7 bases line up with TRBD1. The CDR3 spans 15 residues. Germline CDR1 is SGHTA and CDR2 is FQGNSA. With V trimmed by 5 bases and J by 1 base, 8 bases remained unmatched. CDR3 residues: CASSTRQGSSYEQYF. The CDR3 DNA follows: TGTGCCAGCAGCACCAGACAGGGTTCTTCCTACGAGCAGTACTTC.